The 17 T cell receptor beta chains presented below share a single source sample, sequenced in a study of cytomegalovirus exposure and HLA in healthy donors. 60 Vbeta and 13 Jbeta primers were used in PCR. Profiling relied on immunoSEQ multiplex PCR, and the TCRdb table lists in-frame clones only, not all of them. The profile shows roughly 58,000 clones, about 80% of them singletons. Material: PBMCs. All receptors come from a human donor in good health.

This clone was counted only a few times. The chain uses TRBV5-6 and TRBJ2-4; D gene unclear. The CDR3 has 12 residues. With 1 base removed from V and 6 bases from J, the gap between germline ends came to 5 bases. The V gene's germline CDR1 is SGHDT and CDR2 YYEEEE. The DNA for the CDR3 is TGTGCCAGCAGCTTGAACAGAAACATTCAGTACTTC. This gives the protein CASSLNRNIQYF.

V gene TRBV6-1 combines with J gene TRBJ1-1; D call uncertain. The CDR3 consists of 10 residues. The ends were cut back, 2 bases at V and 11 bases at J, with 6 bases in the middle. Per germline, CDR1 MNHNS and CDR2 SASEGT. The CDR3, as DNA: TGTGCCAGCAGTGAATCGGGGGCTTTCTTT. This translates into CASSESGAFF.

The J gene is TRBJ2-5, the V gene TRBV5-4, with D possibly matching TRBD2 (5 bases). Germline assignment: CDR1 SGHNT and CDR2 YYREEE (reference sequence). The CDR3 has 16 residues. Deletions cut 0 bases from V and 2 bases from J, with 14 bases between. The CDR3 reads CASSLAPSGSQETQYF. CDR3 DNA: TGTGCCAGCAGCTTGGCCCCATCTGGGAGTCAAGAGACCCAGTACTTC.

This clone was detected a few times. The J gene is TRBJ1-4, the V gene TRBV10-2; 7 nucleotides line up with TRBD1. The V gene's germline CDR1 is WSHSY and CDR2 SAAADI. V shed 5 bases and J 8 bases; nucleotides not matched to a gene: 8. The CDR3 has 14 amino acids. The CDR3 DNA reads TGCGCCAGCAGTCGACAGGGTTGGGAAGAAAAACTGTTTTTT. It yields the protein CASSRQGWEEKLFF.

The rearrangement joins TRBV11-2 to TRBJ2-1; 7 bases map to TRBD2. Germline values: CDR1 SGHAT, CDR2 FQNNGV. The CDR3 extends over 15 amino acids. J gave up 4 bases and V 3 bases, and 6 bases lay outside the gene matches. CDR3 sequence: CASSFEAGPYNEQFF. The CDR3 DNA is TGTGCCAGCAGCTTCGAAGCGGGACCTTACAATGAGCAGTTCTTC.

The gene calls are TRBV7-2 and TRBJ2-7; TRBD2 matches at 8 bases. Germline V gives CDR1 SGHTA, CDR2 FQGNSA. This CDR3 comprises 17 residues. V lost 5 bases to trimming and J lost 6 bases; unmatched junction nucleotides: 18. CDR3 coding DNA: TGTGCCAGCAGCCCCCCCGGGGGTGGAGCGGGAGTCCGCGAGCAGTACTTC. Its translation: CASSPPGGGAGVREQYF.

V gene TRBV5-1 combines with J gene TRBJ2-5; TRBD2 matches 7 bases. After removal of 3 bases from V and 0 bases from J, the junction contained 5 bases not matched to a gene. This CDR3 region has 15 residues. Per the germline V gene, CDR1 is SGHRS and CDR2 is YFSETQ. The CDR3 DNA is TGCGCCAGCAGCTCGTATCGGGGGGACCAAGAGACCCAGTACTTC. It yields the protein CASSSYRGDQETQYF.

The chain carries TRBV6-5 and TRBJ2-5, with 9 bases matching TRBD1. The CDR3 has 15 residues. V lost 4 bases and J lost 5; bases outside the gene matches: 8. Germline V gene sequence: CDR1 MNHEY, CDR2 SVGAGI. CDR3 loop: CASSSGTGRGETQYF. CDR3 bases: TGTGCCAGCAGTTCCGGGACAGGGAGGGGGGAGACCCAGTACTTC.

The rearrangement uses TRBV7-9 and TRBJ1-2; 8 bases align to TRBD1. Germline V gene lookup returns CDR1 SEHNR and CDR2 FQNEAQ (reference sequence). The CDR3 sequence is 13 residues long. The junction had 6 bases not matched to a gene; V was cut back by 5 bases and J by 7 bases. The CDR3 region is CASSPQGARGYTF. CDR3 nucleotides: TGTGCCAGCAGCCCCCAGGGGGCGCGTGGCTACACCTTC.

The V call is TRBV5-4, the J call TRBJ2-6; no clear D. The length of the CDR3 is 18 residues. From germline, CDR1 is SGHNT and CDR2 YYREEE (reference sequence). V lost 1 base and J 0 bases, leaving 14 bases between the germline ends. DNA for the CDR3: TGTGCCAGCAGCTTGATCCCAGAACCTAGCTCTGGGGCCAACGTCCTGACTTTC. Its translation is CASSLIPEPSSGANVLTF. The variable domain in full, completed from reference TRBV5-4 and TRBJ2-6, reads ETGVTQSPTHLIKTRGQQVTLRCSSQSGHNTVSWYQQALGQGPQFIFQYYREEENGRGNFPPRFSGLQFPNYSSELNVNALELDDSALYLCASSLIPEPSSGANVLTFGAGSRLTVL.

J is TRBJ2-5 and V is TRBV15; D call uncertain. In germline, CDR1 is LNHNV, CDR2 YYDKDF (reference sequence). CDR3 length equals 15 residues. Trimming cost V 0 bases and J 5 bases, with 13 bases left between them. The CDR3 sequence: CATSRDPGWWETQYF. DNA of the CDR3: TGTGCCACCAGCAGAGATCCAGGTTGGTGGGAGACCCAGTACTTC.

This chain joins TRBV19 and TRBJ2-6; D ambiguous. Germline CDR1 is LNHDA and CDR2 is SQIVND (reference sequence). Trimming removed 3 bases from V and 4 bases from J, with 19 bases in between. This CDR3 contains 18 residues. The CDR3 sequence: CASSIGLEHNIGANVLTF. The DNA of the CDR3 is TGTGCCAGTAGTATTGGCCTCGAACACAATATCGGGGCCAACGTCCTGACTTTC.

The chain employs TRBV5-6 and TRBJ2-5, with 15 nucleotides matching TRBD2. CDR3 length: 16 amino acids. Per germline, CDR1 SGHDT and CDR2 YYEEEE. Trimming cost V 3 bases and J 5 bases; bases outside gene matches: 5. The CDR3 sequence is CASSYRTSGRVETQYF. In DNA form, the CDR3 reads TGTGCCAGCAGCTACCGGACTAGCGGGAGGGTGGAGACCCAGTACTTC. Combining the CDR3 with reference TRBV5-6 and TRBJ2-5 gives the whole variable domain DAGVTQSPTHLIKTRGQQVTLRCSPKSGHDTVSWYQQALGQGPQFIFQYYEEEERQRGNFPDRFSGHQFPNYSSELNVNALLLGDSALYLCASSYRTSGRVETQYFGPGTRLLVL.

The chain recombines TRBV5-5 with TRBJ2-5; possibly TRBD1 for D (7 bases). Germline V gene lookup returns CDR1 SGHKS and CDR2 YYEKEE (reference sequence). This CDR3 comprises 14 residues. Between the trimmed V and J ends, which lost 4 bases and 5 bases, there was a span of 15 bases. In DNA form, the CDR3 reads TGTGCCAGCAGCCTGGGGGGACAGTTGGAGACCCAGTACTTC. Translating gives CASSLGGQLETQYF.

The rearrangement uses TRBV12-5 and TRBJ2-3, with D unresolved. This CDR3 is 14 amino acids long. V dropped 7 bases and J dropped 3 bases, with 14 bases sitting between them. Germline-derived CDR1 and CDR2 are LGHNT and FRNRAP. DNA of the CDR3: TGTGCTAGTGCTCCTAGTCTGCGGACAGATACGCAGTATTTT. Translating gives CASAPSLRTDTQYF.

The chain has TRBV30 and TRBJ1-2; 8 bases map to TRBD1. Germline loops: CDR1 GTSNPN, CDR2 SVGIG (reference sequence). CDR3 size: 14 residues. The junction had 8 bases not matched to a gene; V was cut back by 2 bases and J by 6 bases. The CDR3 DNA reads TGTGCCTGGAGTTTCCTCGGACAGGGCGATGGCTACACCTTC. Its protein is CAWSFLGQGDGYTF. Looking up the rest from reference TRBV30 and TRBJ1-2 gives the full variable domain: SQTIHQWPATLVQPVGSPLSLECTVEGTSNPNLYWYRQAAGRGLQLLFYSVGIGQISSEVPQNLSASRPQDRQFILSSKKLLLSDSGFYLCAWSFLGQGDGYTFGSGTRLTVV.

The chain is built from TRBV19 and TRBJ1-6; D is perhaps TRBD1 (5 bases). CDR1 LNHDA and CDR2 SQIVND come from the germline V gene (reference sequence). The V end was cut by 10 bases, the J end by 4 bases, with 17 bases between. The CDR3 contains 15 residues. In DNA, the CDR3 is TGTGCCACCCAAGGGGCAGCCAATTATAATTCACCCCTCCACTTT. Translated, it gives CATQGAANYNSPLHF.